This note documents a single T cell receptor beta chain sequence. This sample is part of a study of cytomegalovirus exposure and HLA in healthy donors. The wider study: Earlier sequencing of 200 million or so T cells yielded nearly 120 million unique TCR beta sequences.

In the PCR, 60 Vbeta and 13 Jbeta primers were used. Here immunoSEQ multiplex PCR was the method, and the copy in TCRdb shows in-frame clones only, minus some. Of about 160,000 clones detected, 80% to 90% appear once; the ten largest clones hold 1.5% to 2%. The donors (healthy individuals) were bone marrow donors. Per the germline V gene, CDR1 is MGHRA and CDR2 is YSYEKL. This CDR3 is built from 14 residues. V lost 5 bases and J lost 3, with 12 bases in between. What was sequenced was PBMCs. This sequence originates from a young woman in good health and CMV-seronegative. The chain is built from TRBV4-1 and TRBJ2-3, with D possibly being TRBD1 (5 bases). CDR3 sequence reads: CASSWTSYTDTQYF. DNA of the CDR3: TGCGCCAGCAGCTGGACATCCTATACAGATACGCAGTATTTT.